Following are 21 T cell receptor beta chains from one sample sequenced in a study of CD8 T cells in ankylosing spondylitis (dated by TCRdb to the late 2010s). Here is what the overall study found, with its caveats: A TCR beta motif of eight highly homologous amino acid variants appeared characteristic of blood from ankylosing spondylitis patients.

The library was produced with 5' RACE. Instrument on record: Illumina HiSeq 2500. Clones were called with MiXCR by TCRdb after fastp trimmed the public reads at Q25, and only in-frame beta chains were retained. Rows matching on CDR3 protein sequence are summarized as one entry with the most common DNA and genes. The sample table shows 470,000 or so distinct CDR3 sequences, and more than 25% are seen once. The ten largest make up about 0.89% of the sample. These receptors have no known antigen. The sample consisted of blood, either unsorted or a sorted T cell fraction (not recorded which). All receptors come from a male donor with ankylosing spondylitis.

The genes are TRBV18 and TRBJ2-5; D unresolved. Germline CDR1 is KGHSH and CDR2 is LQKENI. Trimming pared 2 bases from V and 5 bases from J, leaving 6 bases between. The CDR3 is 12 amino acids. The CDR3 reads CASSPIPETQYF. CDR3 DNA: TGTGCCAGCTCACCAATTCCGGAGACCCAGTACTTC.

This clonotype was counted between two and nine times. CDR3: CASSPSDRTPNYGYTF. As DNA, the CDR3 is TGTGCCAGCAGCCCTTCGGACAGGACGCCTAACTATGGCTACACCTTC. The V gene is TRBV12-3 or TRBV12-4, the J gene TRBJ1-2; the match to TRBD1 covers 7 bases. The junction had 10 bases not matched to a gene; V was cut back by 6 bases and J by 0 bases. The CDR3 totals 16 residues.

The chain employs TRBV30 and TRBJ2-7; perhaps TRBD1 as D (6 bases). This CDR3 is built from 11 residues. Trimming took off 8 bases at V and 3 bases at J, with 11 bases between the two ends. The germline CDR1 and CDR2 sequences are GTSNPN and SVGIG (reference sequence). The CDR3 protein is CAHKDSYEQYF. The CDR3 DNA sequence: TGTGCCCACAAGGACAGCTACGAGCAGTACTTC.

This clonotype was counted a few times. This chain joins TRBV5-1 and TRBJ2-5; D is unresolved. Trimming removed 2 bases from V and 0 bases from J, with 8 bases in between. This CDR3 contains 14 residues. Germline CDR1 reads SGHRS; CDR2 reads YFSETQ. The CDR3 region is CASSFAGNQETQYF. CDR3 sequence (DNA): TGCGCCAGCAGCTTTGCAGGAAACCAAGAGACCCAGTACTTC.

J is TRBJ1-3 and V is TRBV20-1; TRBD1 might be the D (5 bases). Germline V gene lookup returns CDR1 DFQATT and CDR2 SNEGSKA (reference sequence). V lost 6 bases and J lost 4, with 16 bases in between. The CDR3 runs 14 residues. Here the CDR3 reads CSARPGRIGNTIYF. CDR3 DNA sequence: TGCAGTGCCAGACCGGGGCGGATAGGAAACACCATATATTTT.

This clonotype was seen only a few times. The chain links TRBV7-6 to TRBJ2-1; maybe TRBD2 (5 bases). V was clipped by 6 bases and J by 9 bases, with 15 bases between them. The length of the CDR3 is 13 residues. Germline V gives CDR1 SGHVS, CDR2 FNYEAQ. CDR3: CASSIGVHGEQFF. The CDR3 coding sequence is TGTGCCAGCAGTATCGGGGTTCACGGTGAGCAGTTCTTC.

This chain joins TRBV19 and TRBJ1-1; 8 bases are a match to TRBD1. This CDR3 has 14 residues. Germline-derived CDR1 and CDR2 are LNHDA and SQIVND (reference sequence). V shed 4 bases, J shed 4 bases, and the junction held 5 bases outside the gene matches. CDR3 residues: CASSSDRGATEAFF. In DNA form, the CDR3 reads TGTGCCAGTAGTAGCGACAGGGGCGCCACTGAAGCTTTCTTT.

This chain joins TRBV7-2 and TRBJ2-7; maybe TRBD2 (6 bases). Germline CDR1 is SGHTA and CDR2 is FQGNSA. Trimming left V 4 bases short and J 2 bases short, with 21 bases between. The CDR3 is made up of 17 amino acids. The CDR3 DNA is TGTGCCAGCAGCTCCCTCCCCGTTGGGGGGACTCCCTACGAGCAGTACTTC. As protein: CASSSLPVGGTPYEQYF.

This clonotype was observed a few times. The chain is built from TRBV5-1 and TRBJ2-3; 11 nucleotides align to TRBD2. The germline V gene encodes CDR1 SGHRS and CDR2 YFSETQ. This CDR3 has 16 amino acids. The V and J ends lost 1 base and 4 bases, in that order; junction bases with no gene match: 5. CDR3 amino acids: CASSLSTSGSSDTQYF. CDR3 nucleotide sequence: TGCGCCAGCAGCTTGTCAACTAGCGGGAGTTCAGATACGCAGTATTTT.

The chain links TRBV24-1 to TRBJ2-1; D unresolved. Trimming removed 5 bases from V and 7 bases from J, with 11 bases in between. Germline CDR1 reads KGHDR; CDR2 reads SFDVKD. The length of the CDR3 is 13 residues. The CDR3 protein is CATSAPDGNEQFF. The CDR3 bases are TGTGCCACCAGTGCCCCGGACGGAAATGAGCAGTTCTTC.

This clonotype was recorded a few times. The gene calls are TRBV10-3 and TRBJ2-7, with D perhaps matching TRBD1 or TRBD2 (5 bases each). CDR3 length: 15 residues. Germline V lookup: CDR1 ENHRY, CDR2 SYGVKD. V shed 6 bases and J shed 4 bases, with 19 bases lying between them. Here the CDR3 reads CAIRGDSGSPYEQYF. CDR3 coding DNA: TGTGCCATCAGGGGGGATTCAGGATCCCCTTACGAGCAGTACTTC.

This clonotype was found a few times. The CDR3 loop is CAISESGLSNQPQHF. Written as DNA, the CDR3 is TGTGCCATCAGTGAGTCGGGACTCAGCAATCAGCCCCAGCATTTT. This sequence joins TRBV10-3 and TRBJ1-5; TRBD1 might be the D (5 bases). V was shortened by 0 bases and J by 1 base, with 7 bases between the two germline ends. Germline lookup yields CDR1 ENHRY and CDR2 SYGVKD. This CDR3 region has 15 residues.

Here the CDR3 DNA reads TGTGCCACCAGCAGAGATGCCTCTAGCGGGAGCACAGATACGCAGTATTTT. Residues: CATSRDASSGSTDTQYF. This sequence joins TRBV15 and TRBJ2-3, with TRBD2 matching over 8 bases. This CDR3 contains 17 residues. The ends lost 0 bases at V and 0 bases at J; junction bases unmatched: 5. CDR1 is LNHNV and CDR2 is YYDKDF in the germline V gene (reference sequence).

This clonotype occurred a few times. The chain links TRBV6-1 to TRBJ1-1; 8 positions match TRBD1. CDR1 MNHNS and CDR2 SASEGT come from the germline V gene. Losses at the gene ends were 4 bases for V and 4 bases for J; bases not matched to a gene: 8. The CDR3 spans 15 residues. The CDR3 nucleotides read TGTGCCAGCAGTGCCATCGACAGGGGAAGCACTGAAGCTTTCTTT. This sequence encodes CASSAIDRGSTEAFF.

V and J are TRBV18 and TRBJ1-1, with 11 nucleotides matching TRBD1. This CDR3 has 16 residues. The V segment lost 2 bases and the J segment 2 bases; nucleotides outside the gene matches: 4. Germline V gives CDR1 KGHSH, CDR2 LQKENI. This CDR3 is CASSPFGQGANTEAFF. CDR3 coding DNA: TGTGCCAGCTCACCATTCGGACAGGGGGCCAACACTGAAGCTTTCTTT. Using reference TRBV18 and TRBJ1-1 for the parts outside the CDR3, the full variable domain is NAGVMQNPRHLVRRRGQEARLRCSPMKGHSHVYWYRQLPEEGLKFMVYLQKENIIDESGMPKERFSAEFPKEGPSILRIQQVVRGDSAAYFCASSPFGQGANTEAFFGQGTRLTVV.

The gene calls are TRBV25-1 and TRBJ1-2; D unclear. Trimming cost V 1 base and J 8 bases, with 14 bases left between them. This CDR3 is built from 14 residues. CDR1 and CDR2 (germline): MGHDK, SYGVNS. The CDR3 spells CASSEFGLAGGYTF. The CDR3 DNA reads TGTGCCAGCAGTGAATTTGGTTTGGCAGGAGGCTACACCTTC.

The chain carries TRBV20-1 and TRBJ2-5; TRBD1 or TRBD2 may be the D gene (5 bases each). CDR1 is DFQATT, CDR2 SNEGSKA, per germline (reference sequence). V was cut by 3 bases and J by 2 bases, with 10 bases left in between. CDR3 length equals 13 residues. The CDR3 DNA sequence: TGCAGTGCTAGGAGAGGGGCACAAGAGACCCAGTACTTC. Translation gives CSARRGAQETQYF.

This chain joins TRBV5-6 and TRBJ2-5; no clear D gene. Germline loops: CDR1 SGHDT, CDR2 YYEEEE. Trimming cost V 2 bases and J 1 base, with 12 bases left between them. This CDR3 is 15 amino acids long. The CDR3 is CASSFPRLSQETQYF. The DNA for the CDR3 is TGTGCCAGCAGCTTTCCGCGCCTATCCCAAGAGACCCAGTACTTC.

This clonotype was seen more than once but under ten times. The chain joins TRBV28 to TRBJ1-5; a possible D gene is TRBD1 (6 bases). The CDR3 has 14 residues. V gave up 4 bases and J gave up 4 bases, with 11 bases separating them. Germline V gene lookup returns CDR1 MDHEN and CDR2 SYDVKM. This chain's CDR3 is CASSSIQGNQPQHF. The CDR3 bases are TGTGCCAGCAGTTCAATACAGGGTAATCAGCCCCAGCATTTT.

The genes are TRBV20-1 and TRBJ2-1; 11 bases align to TRBD2. The V gene's germline CDR1 is DFQATT and CDR2 SNEGSKA (reference sequence). This CDR3 is built from 15 residues. The ends lost 6 bases at V and 9 bases at J; junction bases unmatched: 13. This CDR3 reads CSANIAGGHRSEQFF. The CDR3 DNA follows: TGCAGTGCCAACATAGCGGGAGGGCATCGAAGTGAGCAGTTCTTC.

The V call is TRBV12-3 or TRBV12-4, the J call TRBJ2-1, with 9 bases aligning to TRBD2. The J segment lost 6 bases and the V segment lost 5 bases, leaving 14 bases of the junction unmatched. This CDR3 has 17 amino acids. The CDR3 bases are TGTGCCAGCAGTCCTAACCCGGCGGGAGGGATAATCAATGAGCAGTTCTTC. Translation: CASSPNPAGGIINEQFF.